This T cell receptor (beta chain) came from a study of shared clonotypes between healthy human individuals. Study-level background: Three plates were used per donor for CD4 naive, three for CD4 memory, two for CD8 naive and one for CD8 memory.

The study drew its donors from healthy HIV-negative adults without recent acute infections or vaccinations. The CDR3 loop spans 15 amino acids. V was clipped by 7 bases and J by 0 bases, with 14 bases between them. Germline CDR1 is SGHRS and CDR2 is YFSETQ. On this clone: Its antigen is unidentified.

Study observations and caveats: Although depth was large, rarefaction showed that sequencing of the sorted subsets was incomplete. Larger estimated richness was generally recorded for naive subsets relative to memory subsets.

Clones were sequenced by immunoSEQ multiplex PCR, and TCRdb holds only the in-frame ones, with some missing. The data contain about 670,000 clones, about two thirds of them singletons. This sequence joins TRBV5-1 and TRBJ2-1, with D tentatively TRBD1 (6 bases). Sequences were obtained from memory CD4+ T cells sorted from blood. The subset denotes: CD45RA-negative fraction. The clonotype originates from a woman in her twenties or thirties in good health. The CDR3 DNA follows: TGCGCCAGCGGGGGCGGCCTCAGCTCCTACAATGAGCAGTTCTTC. This gives the protein CASGGGLSSYNEQFF.